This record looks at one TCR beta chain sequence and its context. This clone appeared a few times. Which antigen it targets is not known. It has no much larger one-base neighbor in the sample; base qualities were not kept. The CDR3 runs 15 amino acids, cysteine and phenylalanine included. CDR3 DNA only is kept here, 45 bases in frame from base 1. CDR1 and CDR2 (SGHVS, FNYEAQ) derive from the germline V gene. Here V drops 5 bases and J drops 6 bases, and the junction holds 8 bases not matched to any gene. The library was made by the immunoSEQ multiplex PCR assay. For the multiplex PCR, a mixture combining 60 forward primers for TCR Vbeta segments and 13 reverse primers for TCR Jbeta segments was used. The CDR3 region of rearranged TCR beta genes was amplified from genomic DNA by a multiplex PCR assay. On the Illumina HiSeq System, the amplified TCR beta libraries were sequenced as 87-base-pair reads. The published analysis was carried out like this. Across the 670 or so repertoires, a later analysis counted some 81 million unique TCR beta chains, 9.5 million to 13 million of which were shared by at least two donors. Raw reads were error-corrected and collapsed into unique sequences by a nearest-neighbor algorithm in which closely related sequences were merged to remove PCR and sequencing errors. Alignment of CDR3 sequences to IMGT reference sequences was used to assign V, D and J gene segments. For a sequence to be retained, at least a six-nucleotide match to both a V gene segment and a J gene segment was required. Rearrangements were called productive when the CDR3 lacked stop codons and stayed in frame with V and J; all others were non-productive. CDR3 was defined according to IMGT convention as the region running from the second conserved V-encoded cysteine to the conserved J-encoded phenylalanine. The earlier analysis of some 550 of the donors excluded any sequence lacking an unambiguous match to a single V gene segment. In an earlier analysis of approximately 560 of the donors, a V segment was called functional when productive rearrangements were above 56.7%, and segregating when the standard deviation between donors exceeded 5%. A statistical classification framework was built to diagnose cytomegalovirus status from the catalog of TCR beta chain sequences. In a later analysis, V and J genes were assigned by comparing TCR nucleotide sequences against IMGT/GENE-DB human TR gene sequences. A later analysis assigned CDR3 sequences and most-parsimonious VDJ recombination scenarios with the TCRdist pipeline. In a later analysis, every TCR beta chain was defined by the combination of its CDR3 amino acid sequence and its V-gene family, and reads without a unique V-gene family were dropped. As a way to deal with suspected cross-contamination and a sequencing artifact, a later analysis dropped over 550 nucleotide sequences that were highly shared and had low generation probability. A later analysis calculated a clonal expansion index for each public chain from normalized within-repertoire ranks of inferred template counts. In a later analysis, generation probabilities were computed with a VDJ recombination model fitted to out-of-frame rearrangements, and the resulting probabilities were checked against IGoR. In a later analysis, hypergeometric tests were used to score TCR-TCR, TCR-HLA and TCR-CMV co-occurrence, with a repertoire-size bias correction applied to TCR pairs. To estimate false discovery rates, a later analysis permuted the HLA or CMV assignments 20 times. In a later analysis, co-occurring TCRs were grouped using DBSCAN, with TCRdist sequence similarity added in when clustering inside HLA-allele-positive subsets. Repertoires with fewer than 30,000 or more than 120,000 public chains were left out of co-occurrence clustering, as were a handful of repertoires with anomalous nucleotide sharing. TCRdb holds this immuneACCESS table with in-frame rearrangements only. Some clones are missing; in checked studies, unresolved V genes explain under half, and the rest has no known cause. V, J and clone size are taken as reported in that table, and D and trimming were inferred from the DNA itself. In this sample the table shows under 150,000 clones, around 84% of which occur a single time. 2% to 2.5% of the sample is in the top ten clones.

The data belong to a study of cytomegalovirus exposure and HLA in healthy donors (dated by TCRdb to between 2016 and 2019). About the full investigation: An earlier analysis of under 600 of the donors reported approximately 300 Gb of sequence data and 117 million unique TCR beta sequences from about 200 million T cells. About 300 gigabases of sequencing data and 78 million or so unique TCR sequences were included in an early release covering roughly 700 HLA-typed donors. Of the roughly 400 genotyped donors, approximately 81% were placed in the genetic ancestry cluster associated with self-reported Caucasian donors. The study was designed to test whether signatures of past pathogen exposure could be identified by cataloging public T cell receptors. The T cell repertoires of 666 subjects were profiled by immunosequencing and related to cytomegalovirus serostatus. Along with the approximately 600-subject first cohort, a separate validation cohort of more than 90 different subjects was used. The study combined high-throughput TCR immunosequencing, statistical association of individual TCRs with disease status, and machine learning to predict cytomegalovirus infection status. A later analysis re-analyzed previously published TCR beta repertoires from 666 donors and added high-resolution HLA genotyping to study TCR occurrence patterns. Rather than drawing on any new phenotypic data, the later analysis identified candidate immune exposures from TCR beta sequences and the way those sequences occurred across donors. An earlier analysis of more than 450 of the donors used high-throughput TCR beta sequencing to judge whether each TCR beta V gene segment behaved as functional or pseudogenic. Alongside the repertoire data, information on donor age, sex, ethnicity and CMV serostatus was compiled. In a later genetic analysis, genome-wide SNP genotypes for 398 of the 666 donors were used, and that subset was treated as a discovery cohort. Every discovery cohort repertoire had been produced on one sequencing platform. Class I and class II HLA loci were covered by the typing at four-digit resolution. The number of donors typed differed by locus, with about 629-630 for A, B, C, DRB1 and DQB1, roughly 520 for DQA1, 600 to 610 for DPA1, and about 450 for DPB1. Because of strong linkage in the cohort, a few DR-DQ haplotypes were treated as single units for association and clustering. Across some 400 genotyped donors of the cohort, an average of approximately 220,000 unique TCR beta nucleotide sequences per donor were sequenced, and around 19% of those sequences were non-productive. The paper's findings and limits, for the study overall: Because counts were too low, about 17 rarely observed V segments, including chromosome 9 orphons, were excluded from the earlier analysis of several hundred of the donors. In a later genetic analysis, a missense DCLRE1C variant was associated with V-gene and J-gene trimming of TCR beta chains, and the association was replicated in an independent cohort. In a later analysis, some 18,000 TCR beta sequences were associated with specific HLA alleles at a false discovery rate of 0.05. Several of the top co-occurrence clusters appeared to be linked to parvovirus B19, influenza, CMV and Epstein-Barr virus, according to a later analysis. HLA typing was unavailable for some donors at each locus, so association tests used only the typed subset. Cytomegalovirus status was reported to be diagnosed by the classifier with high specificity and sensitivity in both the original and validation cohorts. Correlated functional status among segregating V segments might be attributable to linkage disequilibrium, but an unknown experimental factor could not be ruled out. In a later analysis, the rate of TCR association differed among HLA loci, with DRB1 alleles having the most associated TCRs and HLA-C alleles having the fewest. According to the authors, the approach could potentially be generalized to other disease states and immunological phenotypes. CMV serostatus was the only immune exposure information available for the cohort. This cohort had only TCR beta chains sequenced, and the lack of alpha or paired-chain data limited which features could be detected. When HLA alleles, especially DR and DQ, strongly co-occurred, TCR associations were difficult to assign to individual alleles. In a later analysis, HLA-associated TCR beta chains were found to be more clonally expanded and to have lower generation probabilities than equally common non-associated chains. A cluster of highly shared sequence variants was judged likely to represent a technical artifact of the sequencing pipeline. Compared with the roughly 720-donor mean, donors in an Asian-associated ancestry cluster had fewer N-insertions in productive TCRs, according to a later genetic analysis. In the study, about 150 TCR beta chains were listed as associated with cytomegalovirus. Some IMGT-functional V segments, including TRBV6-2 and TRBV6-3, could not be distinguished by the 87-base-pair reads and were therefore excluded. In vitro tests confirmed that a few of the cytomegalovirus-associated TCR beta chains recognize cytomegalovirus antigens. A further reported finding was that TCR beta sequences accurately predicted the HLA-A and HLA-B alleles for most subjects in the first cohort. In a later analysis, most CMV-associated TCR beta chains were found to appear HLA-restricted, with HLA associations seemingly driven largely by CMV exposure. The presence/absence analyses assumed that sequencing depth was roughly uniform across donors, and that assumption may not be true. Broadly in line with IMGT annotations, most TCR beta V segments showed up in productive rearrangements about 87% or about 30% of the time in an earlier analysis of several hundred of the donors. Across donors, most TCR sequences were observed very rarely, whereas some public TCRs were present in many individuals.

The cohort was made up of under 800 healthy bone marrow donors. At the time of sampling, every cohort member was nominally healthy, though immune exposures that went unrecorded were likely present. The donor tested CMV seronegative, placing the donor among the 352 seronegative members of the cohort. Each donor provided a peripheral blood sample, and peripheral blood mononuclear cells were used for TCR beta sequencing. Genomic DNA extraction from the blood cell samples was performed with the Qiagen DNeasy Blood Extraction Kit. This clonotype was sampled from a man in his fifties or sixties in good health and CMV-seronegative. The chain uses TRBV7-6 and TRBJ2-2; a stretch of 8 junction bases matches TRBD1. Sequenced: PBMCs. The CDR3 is CASSVRDRPAGELFF. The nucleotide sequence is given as TGTGCCAGCAGCGTACGGGACAGGCCCGCCGGGGAGCTGTTTTTT.